This T cell receptor beta chain is drawn from a study of blood T cell repertoires in COVID-19. Germline lookup yields CDR1 SGHTA and CDR2 FQGNSA. The CDR3 loop spans 13 amino acids. The V and J ends lost 6 bases and 6 bases, in that order; junction bases with no gene match: 7. The data were produced by immunoSEQ multiplex PCR, yet TCRdb's version contains in-frame clones alone and is incomplete. The sample lists about 59,000 clones; around four fifths were seen once. The receptor was derived from a woman between 65 and 79 years old with acute or convalescent COVID-19. The chain is built from TRBV7-2 and TRBJ2-7; 8 bases are shared with TRBD1. Sequencing was performed on peripheral blood. The CDR3 nucleotides read TGTGCCAGCAGTCAGGACAGGGTGGGCGAGCAGTACTTC. It translates to CASSQDRVGEQYF. The whole variable domain, remainder taken from reference TRBV7-2 and TRBJ2-7, is GAGVSQSPSNKVTEKGKDVELRCDPISGHTALYWYRQSLGQGLEFLIYFQGNSAPDKSGLPSDRFSAERTGGSVSTLTIQRTQQEDSAVYLCASSQDRVGEQYFGPGTRLTVT.